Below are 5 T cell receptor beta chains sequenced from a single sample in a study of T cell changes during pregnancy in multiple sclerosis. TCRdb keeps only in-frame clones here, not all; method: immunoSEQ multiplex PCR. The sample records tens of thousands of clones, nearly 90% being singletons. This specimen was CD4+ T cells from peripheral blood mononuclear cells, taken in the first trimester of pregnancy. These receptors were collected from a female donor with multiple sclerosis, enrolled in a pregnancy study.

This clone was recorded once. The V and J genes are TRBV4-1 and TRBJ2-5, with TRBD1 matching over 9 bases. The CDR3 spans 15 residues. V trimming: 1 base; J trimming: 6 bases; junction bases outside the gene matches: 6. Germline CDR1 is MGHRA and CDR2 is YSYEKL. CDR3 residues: CASSQGTGDRKTQYF. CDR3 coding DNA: TGCGCCAGCAGCCAAGGGACAGGGGACCGGAAGACCCAGTACTTC.

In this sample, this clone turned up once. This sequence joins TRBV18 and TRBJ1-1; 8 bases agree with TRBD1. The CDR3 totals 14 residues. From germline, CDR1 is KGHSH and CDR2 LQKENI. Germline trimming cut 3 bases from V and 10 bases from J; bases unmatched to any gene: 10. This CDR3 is CASSPGTGTGLAFF. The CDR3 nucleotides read TGTGCCAGCTCACCGGGGACAGGAACTGGGTTAGCTTTCTTT.

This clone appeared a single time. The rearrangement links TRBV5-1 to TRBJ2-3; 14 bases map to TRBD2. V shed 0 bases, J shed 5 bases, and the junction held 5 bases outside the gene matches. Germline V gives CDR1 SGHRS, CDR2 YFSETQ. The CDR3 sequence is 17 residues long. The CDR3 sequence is CASSLAGTSGGGDTQYF. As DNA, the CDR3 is TGCGCCAGCAGCTTGGCCGGGACTAGCGGGGGTGGAGATACGCAGTATTTT. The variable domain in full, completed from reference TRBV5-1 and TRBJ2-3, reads KAGVTQTPRYLIKTRGQQVTLSCSPISGHRSVSWYQQTPGQGLQFLFEYFSETQRNKGNFPGRFSGRQFSNSRSEMNVSTLELGDSALYLCASSLAGTSGGGDTQYFGPGTRLTVL.

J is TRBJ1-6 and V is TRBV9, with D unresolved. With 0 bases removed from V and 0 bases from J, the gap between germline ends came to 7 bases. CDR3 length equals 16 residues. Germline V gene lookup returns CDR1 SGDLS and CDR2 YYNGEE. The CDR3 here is CASSVGPSSYNSPLHF. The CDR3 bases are TGTGCCAGCAGCGTAGGTCCGAGCTCCTATAATTCACCCCTCCACTTT.

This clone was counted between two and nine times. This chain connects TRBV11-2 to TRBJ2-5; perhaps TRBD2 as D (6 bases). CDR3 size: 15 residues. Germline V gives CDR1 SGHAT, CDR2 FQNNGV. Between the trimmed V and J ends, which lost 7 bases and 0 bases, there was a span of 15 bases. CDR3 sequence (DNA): TGTGCCAGCAACAATCCGTGGGGGGACCAAGAGACCCAGTACTTC. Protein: CASNNPWGDQETQYF. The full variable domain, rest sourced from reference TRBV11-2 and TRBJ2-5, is EAGVAQSPRYKIIEKRQSVAFWCNPISGHATLYWYQQILGQGPKLLIQFQNNGVVDDSQLPKDRFSAERLKGVDSTLKIQPAKLEDSAVYLCASNNPWGDQETQYFGPGTRLLVL.